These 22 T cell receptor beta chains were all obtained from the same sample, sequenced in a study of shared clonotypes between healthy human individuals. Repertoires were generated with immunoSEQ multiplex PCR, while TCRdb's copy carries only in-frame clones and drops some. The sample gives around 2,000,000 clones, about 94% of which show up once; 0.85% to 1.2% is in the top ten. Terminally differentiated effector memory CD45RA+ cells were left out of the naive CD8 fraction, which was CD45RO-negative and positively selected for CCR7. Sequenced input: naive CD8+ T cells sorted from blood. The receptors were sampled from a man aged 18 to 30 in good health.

CDR3 nucleotide sequence: TGTGCCAGCAGCCTAGGGACAGGGGGAGTCTGGGGTGGCTACACCTTC. Its translation: CASSLGTGGVWGGYTF. J is TRBJ1-2 and V is TRBV11-3, with 11 nucleotides matching TRBD1. Germline V gene data show CDR1 as SGHNT and CDR2 as YENEEA. The CDR3 loop spans 16 amino acids. The J segment lost 7 bases and the V segment lost 5 bases, leaving 12 bases of the junction unmatched. The whole variable domain, remainder taken from reference TRBV11-3 and TRBJ1-2, is EAGVVQSPRYKIIEKKQPVAFWCNPISGHNTLYWYLQNLGQGPELLIRYENEEAVDDSQLPKDRFSAERLKGVDSTLKIQPAELGDSAVYLCASSLGTGGVWGGYTFGSGTRLTVV.

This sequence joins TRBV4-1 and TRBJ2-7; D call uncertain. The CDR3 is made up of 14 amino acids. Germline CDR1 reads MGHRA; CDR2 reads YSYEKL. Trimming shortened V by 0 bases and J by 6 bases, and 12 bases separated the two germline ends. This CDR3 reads CASSQETRWAEQYF. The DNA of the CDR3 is TGCGCCAGCAGCCAAGAGACAAGGTGGGCCGAGCAGTACTTC.

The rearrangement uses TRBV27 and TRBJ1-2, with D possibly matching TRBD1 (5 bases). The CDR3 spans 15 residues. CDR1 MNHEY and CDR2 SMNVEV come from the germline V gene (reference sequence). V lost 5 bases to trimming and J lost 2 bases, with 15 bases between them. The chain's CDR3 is CASSITGPINYGYTF. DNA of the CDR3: TGTGCCAGCAGTATTACAGGACCCATAAACTATGGCTACACCTTC.

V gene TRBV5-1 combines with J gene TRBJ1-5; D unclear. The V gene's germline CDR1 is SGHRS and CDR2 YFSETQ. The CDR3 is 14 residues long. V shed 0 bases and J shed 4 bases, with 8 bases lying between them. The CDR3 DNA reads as TGCGCCAGCAGCTTGGGTCTTCCGAATCAGCCCCAGCATTTT. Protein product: CASSLGLPNQPQHF.

CDR3 coding DNA: TGTGCCATCAGTGAGAACACCAACCTCAATCAGCCCCAGCATTTT. This encodes CAISENTNLNQPQHF. The chain couples TRBV10-3 to TRBJ1-5; no definite D call. Germline assignment: CDR1 ENHRY and CDR2 SYGVKD. The CDR3 has 15 amino acids. V was cut by 2 bases and J by 3 bases, with 11 bases left in between.

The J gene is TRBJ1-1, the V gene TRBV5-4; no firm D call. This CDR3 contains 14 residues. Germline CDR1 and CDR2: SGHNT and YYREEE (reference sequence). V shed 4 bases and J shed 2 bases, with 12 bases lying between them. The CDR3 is CASSPGSPNTEAFF. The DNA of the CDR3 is TGTGCCAGCAGCCCCGGGAGCCCTAACACTGAAGCTTTCTTT.

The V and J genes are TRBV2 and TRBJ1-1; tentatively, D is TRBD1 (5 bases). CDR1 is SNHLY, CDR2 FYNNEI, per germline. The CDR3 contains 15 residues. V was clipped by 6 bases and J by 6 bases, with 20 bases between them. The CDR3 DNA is TGTGCCAGCAGAGGGGACGCCACAATAGGACCTGAAGCTTTCTTT. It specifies CASRGDATIGPEAFF.

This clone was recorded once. The CDR3 spells CASSVDEGGTDTQYF. CDR3 DNA: TGTGCCAGCAGCGTAGATGAGGGCGGCACAGATACGCAGTATTTT. V and J are TRBV9 and TRBJ2-3; a possible D gene is TRBD2 (5 bases). V dropped 0 bases and J dropped 1 base, with 9 bases sitting between them. Germline V lookup: CDR1 SGDLS, CDR2 YYNGEE. The CDR3 length is 15 residues.

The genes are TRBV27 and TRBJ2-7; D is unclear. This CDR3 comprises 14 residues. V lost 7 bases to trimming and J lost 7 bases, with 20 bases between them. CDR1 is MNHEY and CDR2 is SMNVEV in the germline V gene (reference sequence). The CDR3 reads CASMLDGSPDEQYF. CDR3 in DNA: TGTGCCAGCATGCTCGACGGCTCCCCAGATGAGCAGTACTTC.

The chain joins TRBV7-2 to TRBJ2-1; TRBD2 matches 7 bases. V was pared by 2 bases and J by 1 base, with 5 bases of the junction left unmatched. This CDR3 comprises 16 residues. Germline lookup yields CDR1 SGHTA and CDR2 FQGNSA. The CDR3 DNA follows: TGTGCCAGCAGCTTAATTAGCGGGTCGTCCTACAATGAGCAGTTCTTC. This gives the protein CASSLISGSSYNEQFF.

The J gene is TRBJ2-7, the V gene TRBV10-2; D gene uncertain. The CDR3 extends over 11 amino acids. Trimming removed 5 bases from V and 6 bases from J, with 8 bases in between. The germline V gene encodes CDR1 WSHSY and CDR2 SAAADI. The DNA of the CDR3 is TGCGCCAGCAGTTATCTGAGCGAGCAGTACTTC. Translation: CASSYLSEQYF.

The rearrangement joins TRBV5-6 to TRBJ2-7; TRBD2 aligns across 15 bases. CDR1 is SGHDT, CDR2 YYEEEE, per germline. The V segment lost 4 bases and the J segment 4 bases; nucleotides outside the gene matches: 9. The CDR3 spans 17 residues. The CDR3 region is CASSPGLAGGESYEQYF. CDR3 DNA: TGTGCCAGCAGCCCGGGACTAGCGGGGGGAGAGTCGTACGAGCAGTACTTC.

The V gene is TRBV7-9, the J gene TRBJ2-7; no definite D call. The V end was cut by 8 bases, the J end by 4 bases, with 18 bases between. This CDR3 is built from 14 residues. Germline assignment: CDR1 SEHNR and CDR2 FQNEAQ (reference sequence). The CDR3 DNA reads TGTGCCAGCGAGACCGACCTCCGCCCGTACGAGCAGTACTTC. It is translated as CASETDLRPYEQYF.

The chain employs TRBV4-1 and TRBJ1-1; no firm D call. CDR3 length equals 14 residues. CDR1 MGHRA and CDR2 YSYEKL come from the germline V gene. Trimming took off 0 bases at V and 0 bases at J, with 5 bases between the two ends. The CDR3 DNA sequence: TGCGCCAGCAGCCAAGAGATCCTGAACACTGAAGCTTTCTTT. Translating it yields CASSQEILNTEAFF.

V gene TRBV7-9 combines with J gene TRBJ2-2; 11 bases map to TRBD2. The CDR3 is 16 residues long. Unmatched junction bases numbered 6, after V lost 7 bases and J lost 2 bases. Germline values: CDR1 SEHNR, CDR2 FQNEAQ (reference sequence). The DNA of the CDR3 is TGTGCCAGCAACCGAGGGACTAGCGGTAACACCGGGGAGCTGTTTTTT. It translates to CASNRGTSGNTGELFF.

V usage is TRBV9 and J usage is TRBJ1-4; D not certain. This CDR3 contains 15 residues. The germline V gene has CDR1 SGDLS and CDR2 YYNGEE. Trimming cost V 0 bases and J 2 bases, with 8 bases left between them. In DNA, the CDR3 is TGTGCCAGCAGCGTAGATGGTGACACTAATGAAAAACTGTTTTTT. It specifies CASSVDGDTNEKLFF.

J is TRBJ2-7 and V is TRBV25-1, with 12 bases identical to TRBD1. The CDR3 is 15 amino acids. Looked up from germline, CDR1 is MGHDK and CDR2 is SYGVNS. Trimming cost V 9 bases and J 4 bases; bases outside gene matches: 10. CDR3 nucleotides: TGTGCCAGTGCCCCGGGACAGGGGGCCGGGTACGAGCAGTACTTC. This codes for CASAPGQGAGYEQYF.

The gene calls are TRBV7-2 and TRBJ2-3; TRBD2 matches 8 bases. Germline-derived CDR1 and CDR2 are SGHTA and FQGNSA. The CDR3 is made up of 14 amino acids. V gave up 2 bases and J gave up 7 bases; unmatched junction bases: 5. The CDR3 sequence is CASSLYERGYTQYF. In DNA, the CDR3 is TGTGCCAGCAGCTTATATGAGCGGGGGTATACGCAGTATTTT.

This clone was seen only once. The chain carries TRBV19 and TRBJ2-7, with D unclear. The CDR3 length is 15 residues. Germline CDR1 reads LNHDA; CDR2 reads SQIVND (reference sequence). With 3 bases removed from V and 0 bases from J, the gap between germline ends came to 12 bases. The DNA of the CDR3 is TGTGCCAGTAGTATGGGTCCCACCAGCTCCTACGAGCAGTACTTC. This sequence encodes CASSMGPTSSYEQYF.

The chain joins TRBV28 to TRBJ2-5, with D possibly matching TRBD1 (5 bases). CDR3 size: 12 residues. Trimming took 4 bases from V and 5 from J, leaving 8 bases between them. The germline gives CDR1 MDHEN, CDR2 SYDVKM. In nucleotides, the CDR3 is TGTGCCAGCAGTTCAGGGTGGGAGACCCAGTACTTC. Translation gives CASSSGWETQYF.

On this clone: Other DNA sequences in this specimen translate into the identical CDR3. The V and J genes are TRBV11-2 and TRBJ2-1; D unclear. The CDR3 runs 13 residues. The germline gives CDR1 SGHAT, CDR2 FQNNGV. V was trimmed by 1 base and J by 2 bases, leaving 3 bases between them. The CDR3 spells CASSLGTYNEQFF. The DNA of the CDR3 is TGTGCCAGCAGCTTAGGGACCTACAATGAGCAGTTCTTC.

CDR3 sequence (DNA): TGTGCCACCAGCAGCTCGGACGGGCCCTACGAGCAGTACTTC. It yields the protein CATSSSDGPYEQYF. The V gene is TRBV15, the J gene TRBJ2-7, with no clear D. Trimming left V 3 bases short and J 2 bases short, with 11 bases between. Germline CDR1 is LNHNV and CDR2 is YYDKDF (reference sequence). This CDR3 contains 14 residues.